This TCR beta chain was found in a study of T-cell memory formation after mild COVID-19. The wider study: TCR clusters showed largely donor specificity.

5'RACE primed at constant segments yielded TCR alpha and TCR beta cDNA libraries bearing sample barcodes and UMIs. In TCRdb, the 5' RACE reads were re-called with MiXCR into one record per CDR3 protein. Among approximately 290,000 distinct CDR3 sequences listed, roughly 21% were seen once. V trimming: 0 bases; J trimming: 4 bases; junction bases outside the gene matches: 5. Looked up from germline, CDR1 is LGHNA and CDR2 is YSLEER. This CDR3 region has 16 residues. This clonotype has more than one count but fewer than ten. Antigen: not known. Study findings and constraints: Day 15 to 85 contractors were CD4/CD8 balanced; later expanders leaned CD4+. Certain responding clones were present in pre-infection memory, suggesting participation of cross-reactive memory.

This chain connects TRBV4-3 to TRBJ2-3; TRBD2 agrees at 9 bases. Material: PBMCs or a T cell subset sorted from them (not recorded which). The sequence derives from a man aged 18 to 35 who had mild COVID-19 (a few samples of this study predate the infection). Cell type and time point are not known. The CDR3 is CASSQEERGAPDTQYF. Written as DNA, the CDR3 is TGCGCCAGCAGCCAAGAGGAGCGGGGGGCACCAGATACGCAGTATTTT.